This is a list of T cell receptor beta chains from one sample in a study of CD8 T cells in Susac syndrome. TCRdb independently ran MiXCR on the immunoSEQ multiplex PCR reads; one entry per CDR3 protein. The sample consists of 150,000 to 160,000 distinct CDR3 sequences, nearly 97% of them appearing once. Input material: CD8+ T cells from PBMCs. These receptors were collected from a human donor with multiple sclerosis. CDR3s include the opening cysteine and the closing phenylalanine or tryptophan. The D gene is left open where the match is weak. Size is omitted from some rows. Given values are once, few, many or a class for expanded clones.

V gene	D gene	clone size	J gene	CDR3 DNA	CDR3 protein
TRBV29-1	TRBD1	.	TRBJ2-2	TGCAGCAGCTACAGGGGCGACACCGGGGAGCTGTTTTTT	CSSYRGDTGELFF
TRBV20-1	.	.	TRBJ2-1	TGCAGTGCTAGTTCGGGCGGTGTTAGCTCCTACAATGAGCAGTTCTTC	CSASSGGVSSYNEQFF
TRBV2	.	.	TRBJ2-5	TGTGCCAGCATACAGAGGTACAGGCTCCAAGAGACCCAGTACTTC	CASIQRYRLQETQYF
TRBV5-6	.	.	TRBJ2-2	TGTGCCAGCAACCTAGAGGGCACCGGGGAGCTGTTTTTT	CASNLEGTGELFF
TRBV7-9	TRBD1	.	TRBJ1-5	TGTGCCAGCAGCCCAGGGACAGGCTATAGCAATCAGCCCCAGCATTTT	CASSPGTGYSNQPQHF
TRBV7-6	TRBD2	.	TRBJ2-3	TGTGCCAGCAGCTTAGAATGGGCTAGCGGGGTTTCGGATACGCAGTATTTT	CASSLEWASGVSDTQYF
TRBV29-1	TRBD2	once	TRBJ2-2	TGCAGCGTCCGGACAACCGTAGCGGGGCTGAACACCGGGGAGCTGTTTTTT	CSVRTTVAGLNTGELFF
TRBV9	.	.	TRBJ2-1	TGTGCCAGCAGCGTAGCTCCCAGGGTGGATGAGCAGTTCTTC	CASSVAPRVDEQFF
TRBV30	TRBD1	.	TRBJ1-1	TGTGCCTGGATCCGACAGGGTTGGACTGAAGCTTTCTTT	CAWIRQGWTEAFF
TRBV4-1	.	.	TRBJ1-1	TGCGCCAGCAGCCCCTTAGACAGTAGGAACACTGAAGCTTTCTTT	CASSPLDSRNTEAFF
TRBV30	.	.	TRBJ1-2	TGTGCCCTAGACGTGTTCTATGGCTACACCTTC	CALDVFYGYTF
TRBV27	TRBD2	once	TRBJ2-1	TGTGCCAGCAGTTCGGGGACTAGCGGTTCCTACAATGAGCAGTTCTTC	CASSSGTSGSYNEQFF
TRBV30	.	once	TRBJ1-1	TGTGCCTGGACGCCGGGGATTGAAACTTTCTTT	CAWTPGIETFF
TRBV19	TRBD2	.	TRBJ2-7	TGTGCCAGCGGCGGGGGAGCCTACGAGCAGTACTTC	CASGGGAYEQYF
TRBV3-1	.	.	TRBJ2-7	TGTGCCAGCAGCCAAGGATCGCTTCCCTCCTACGAGCAGTACTTC	CASSQGSLPSYEQYF
TRBV29-1	TRBD2	.	TRBJ2-3	TGCAGCGTTGTCGAGTTTGTAGCGGGGGCCACAGATACGCAGTATTTT	CSVVEFVAGATDTQYF
TRBV3-1	TRBD2	.	TRBJ2-4	TGTGCCAGCAGCCTTGGGAGACTAGCTAGGGACATTCAGTACTTC	CASSLGRLARDIQYF
TRBV5-6	TRBD2	.	TRBJ2-3	TGTGCCAGCAGCTTGGGAGGCGGGGGACCCACAGATACGCAGTATTTT	CASSLGGGGPTDTQYF
TRBV27	.	.	TRBJ2-3	TGTGCCATCCGTGGGGGATCACAGCAGTATTTT	CAIRGGSQQYF
TRBV5-4	.	.	TRBJ2-3	TGTGCCAGCAGCGGCAGTTACAGCACAGATACGCAGTATTTT	CASSGSYSTDTQYF
TRBV3-1	.	.	TRBJ2-1	TGTGCCAGCAGGGATGCGGCCTCCTACTACAATGAGCAGTTCTTC	CASRDAASYYNEQFF
TRBV20-1	.	once	TRBJ2-6	TGCAGTGCCCACACATACTCTGGGGCCAACGTCCTGACTTTC	CSAHTYSGANVLTF
TRBV30	.	.	TRBJ2-7	TGTGCCTGGAGTGGACCCTTCTCCTACGAGCAGTACTTC	CAWSGPFSYEQYF
TRBV2	TRBD2	.	TRBJ2-7	TGTGCCAGCAGAGAGGGACTACCCGAGCAGTACTTC	CASREGLPEQYF
TRBV13	.	.	TRBJ1-3	TGTGCCAGCAGCTTTACGGGGATTCCTGGAAACACCATATATTTT	CASSFTGIPGNTIYF
TRBV12-3/TRBV12-4	.	once	TRBJ2-1	TGTGCCAGCAGTTTTGGAGAGGAGCAGTTCTTC	CASSFGEEQFF
TRBV12-3/TRBV12-4	TRBD1	.	TRBJ1-1	TGTGCCAGCAGCCTTTCAGGGGGCCTATTTCACACTGAAGCTTTCTTT	CASSLSGGLFHTEAFF
TRBV30	.	.	TRBJ1-4	TGTGCCTGGAGTAAGGGCGCAGGGGCGGGTGAAAAACTGTTTTTT	CAWSKGAGAGEKLFF
TRBV29-1	TRBD2	.	TRBJ2-1	TGCAGCGTTGAAGCCCTAGCGGGGACTGAGCAGTTCTTC	CSVEALAGTEQFF